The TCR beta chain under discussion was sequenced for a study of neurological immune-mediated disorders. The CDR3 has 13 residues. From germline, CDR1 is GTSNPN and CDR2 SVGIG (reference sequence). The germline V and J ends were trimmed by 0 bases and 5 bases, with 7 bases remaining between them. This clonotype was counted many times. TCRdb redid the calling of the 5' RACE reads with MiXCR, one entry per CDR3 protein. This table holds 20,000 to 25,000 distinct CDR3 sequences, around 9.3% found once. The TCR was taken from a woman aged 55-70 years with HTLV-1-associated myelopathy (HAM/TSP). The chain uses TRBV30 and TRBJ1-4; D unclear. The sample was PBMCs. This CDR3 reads CAWSVLLNEKLFF. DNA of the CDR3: TGTGCCTGGAGTGTACTCTTGAATGAAAAACTGTTTTTT.